Here is one T cell receptor (beta chain) with its context. The CDR3 covers 13 residues. Germline V lookup: CDR1 MNHEY, CDR2 SVGAGI. Deletions cut 5 bases from V and 7 bases from J, with 12 bases between. This sample stems from a study of tumor T cells in aggressive B-cell lymphoma. Profiling relied on immunoSEQ multiplex PCR, and the TCRdb table lists in-frame clones only, not all of them. The sample has hundreds of clones, around 90% seen once. The receptor comes from an adult with diffuse large B cell lymphoma. The rearrangement joins TRBV6-5 to TRBJ2-4; D perhaps matches TRBD2 (6 bases). The specimen was tumor tissue. CDR3 protein: CASSPFGGNIQYF. In nucleotides, the CDR3 is TGTGCCAGCAGTCCCTTTGGAGGGAACATTCAGTACTTC.